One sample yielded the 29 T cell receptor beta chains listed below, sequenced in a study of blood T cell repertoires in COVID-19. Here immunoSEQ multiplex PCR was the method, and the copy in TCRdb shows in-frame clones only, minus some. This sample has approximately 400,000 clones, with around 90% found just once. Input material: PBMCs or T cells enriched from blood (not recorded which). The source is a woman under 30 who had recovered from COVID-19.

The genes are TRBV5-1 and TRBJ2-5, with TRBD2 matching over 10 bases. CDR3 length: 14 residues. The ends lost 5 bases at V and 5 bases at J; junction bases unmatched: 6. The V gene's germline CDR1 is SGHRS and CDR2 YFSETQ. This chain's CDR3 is CASRPGTSAETQYF. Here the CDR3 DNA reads TGCGCCAGCAGACCCGGGACTAGCGCGGAGACCCAGTACTTC.

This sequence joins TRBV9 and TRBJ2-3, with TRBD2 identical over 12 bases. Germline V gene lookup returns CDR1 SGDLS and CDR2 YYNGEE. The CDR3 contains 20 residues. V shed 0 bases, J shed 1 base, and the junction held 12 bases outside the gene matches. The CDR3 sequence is CASSVGGSTSGGRGTDTQYF. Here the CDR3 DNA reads TGTGCCAGCAGCGTAGGGGGTTCAACTAGCGGGGGGCGAGGCACAGATACGCAGTATTTT.

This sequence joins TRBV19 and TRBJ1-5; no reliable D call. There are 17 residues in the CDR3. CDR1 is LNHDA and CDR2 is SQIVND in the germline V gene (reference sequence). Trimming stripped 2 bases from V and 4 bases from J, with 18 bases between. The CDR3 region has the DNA TGTGCCAGTAGTATAAGTCGGGGAGGGTGGGAGAATCAGCCCCAGCATTTT. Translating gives CASSISRGGWENQPQHF. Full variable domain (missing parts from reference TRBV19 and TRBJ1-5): DGGITQSPKYLFRKEGQNVTLSCEQNLNHDAMYWYRQDPGQGLRLIYYSQIVNDFQKGDIAEGYSVSREKKESFPLTVTSAQKNPTAFYLCASSISRGGWENQPQHFGDGTRLSIL.

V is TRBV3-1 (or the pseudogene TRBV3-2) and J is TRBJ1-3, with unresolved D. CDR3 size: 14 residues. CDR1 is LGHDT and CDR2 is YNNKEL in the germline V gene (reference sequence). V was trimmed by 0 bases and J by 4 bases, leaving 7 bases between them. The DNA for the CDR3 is TGTGCCAGCAGCCAAGAATCTCCCGGAAACACCATATATTTT. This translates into CASSQESPGNTIYF.

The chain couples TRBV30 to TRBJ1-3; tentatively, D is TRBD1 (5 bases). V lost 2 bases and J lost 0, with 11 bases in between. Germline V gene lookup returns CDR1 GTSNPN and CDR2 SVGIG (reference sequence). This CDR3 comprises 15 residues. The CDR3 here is CAWSRDFTSGNTIYF. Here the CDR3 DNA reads TGTGCCTGGAGTAGGGACTTCACCTCTGGAAACACCATATATTTT.

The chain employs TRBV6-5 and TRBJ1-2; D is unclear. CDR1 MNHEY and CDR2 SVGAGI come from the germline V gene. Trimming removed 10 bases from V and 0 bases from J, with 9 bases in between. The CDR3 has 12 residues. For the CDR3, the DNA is TGTGCCACGGAGTTACCTAACTATGGCTACACCTTC. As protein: CATELPNYGYTF.

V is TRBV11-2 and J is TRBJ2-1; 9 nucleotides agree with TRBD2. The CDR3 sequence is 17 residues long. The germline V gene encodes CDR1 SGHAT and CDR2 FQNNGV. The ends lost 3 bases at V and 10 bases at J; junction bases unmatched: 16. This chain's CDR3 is CASSLGGWASGVKEQFF. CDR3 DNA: TGTGCCAGCAGCTTGGGGGGATGGGCTAGCGGGGTGAAGGAGCAGTTCTTC. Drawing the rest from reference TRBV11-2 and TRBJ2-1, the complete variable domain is EAGVAQSPRYKIIEKRQSVAFWCNPISGHATLYWYQQILGQGPKLLIQFQNNGVVDDSQLPKDRFSAERLKGVDSTLKIQPAKLEDSAVYLCASSLGGWASGVKEQFFGPGTRLTVL.

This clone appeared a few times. The CDR3 here is CASRSGGYGNTIYF. In nucleotides, the CDR3 is TGTGCCAGCAGGTCCGGAGGGTATGGAAACACCATATATTTT. The chain uses TRBV28 and TRBJ1-3; D not resolved. This CDR3 has 14 amino acids. V lost 6 bases and J lost 3, with 12 bases in between. CDR1 MDHEN and CDR2 SYDVKM come from the germline V gene. The full variable domain, rest sourced from reference TRBV28 and TRBJ1-3, is DVKVTQSSRYLVKRTGEKVFLECVQDMDHENMFWYRQDPGLGLRLIYFSYDVKMKEKGDIPEGYSVSREKKERFSLILESASTNQTSMYLCASRSGGYGNTIYFGEGSWLTVV.

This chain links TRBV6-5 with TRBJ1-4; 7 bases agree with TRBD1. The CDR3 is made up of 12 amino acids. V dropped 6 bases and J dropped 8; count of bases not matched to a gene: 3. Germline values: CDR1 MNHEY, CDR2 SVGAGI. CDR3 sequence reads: CASSQTGEKLFF. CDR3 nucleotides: TGTGCCAGCAGCCAGACAGGGGAAAAACTGTTTTTT.

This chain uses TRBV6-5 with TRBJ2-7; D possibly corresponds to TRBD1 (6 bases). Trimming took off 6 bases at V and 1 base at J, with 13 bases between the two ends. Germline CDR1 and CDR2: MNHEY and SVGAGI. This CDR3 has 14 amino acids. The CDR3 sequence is CASSPDSPSYEQYF. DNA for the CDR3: TGTGCCAGCAGCCCGGACAGTCCTTCCTACGAGCAGTACTTC.

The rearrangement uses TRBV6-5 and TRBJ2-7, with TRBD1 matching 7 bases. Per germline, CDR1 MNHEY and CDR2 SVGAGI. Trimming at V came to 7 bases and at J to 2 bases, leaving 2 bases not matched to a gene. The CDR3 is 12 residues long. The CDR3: CASTTGAYEQYF. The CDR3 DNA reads TGTGCCAGCACAACAGGGGCCTACGAGCAGTACTTC.

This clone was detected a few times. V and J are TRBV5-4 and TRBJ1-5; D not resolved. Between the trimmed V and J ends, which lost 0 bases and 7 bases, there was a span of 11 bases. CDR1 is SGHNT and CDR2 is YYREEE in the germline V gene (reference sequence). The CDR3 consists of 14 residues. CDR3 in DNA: TGTGCCAGCAGCTTGGGGGCAGGCGGGCAGCCCCAGCATTTT. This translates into CASSLGAGGQPQHF. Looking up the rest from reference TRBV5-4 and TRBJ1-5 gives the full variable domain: ETGVTQSPTHLIKTRGQQVTLRCSSQSGHNTVSWYQQALGQGPQFIFQYYREEENGRGNFPPRFSGLQFPNYSSELNVNALELDDSALYLCASSLGAGGQPQHFGDGTRLSIL.

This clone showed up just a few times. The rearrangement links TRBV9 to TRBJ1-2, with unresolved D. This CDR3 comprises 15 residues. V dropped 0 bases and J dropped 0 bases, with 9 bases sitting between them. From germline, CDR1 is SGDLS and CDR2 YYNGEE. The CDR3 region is CASSVGPLANYGYTF. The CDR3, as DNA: TGTGCCAGCAGCGTAGGACCGCTAGCTAACTATGGCTACACCTTC.

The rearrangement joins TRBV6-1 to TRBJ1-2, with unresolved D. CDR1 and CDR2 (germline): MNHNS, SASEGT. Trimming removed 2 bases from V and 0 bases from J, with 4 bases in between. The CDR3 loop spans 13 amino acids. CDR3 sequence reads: CASSETANYGYTF. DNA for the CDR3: TGTGCCAGCAGTGAAACAGCTAACTATGGCTACACCTTC.

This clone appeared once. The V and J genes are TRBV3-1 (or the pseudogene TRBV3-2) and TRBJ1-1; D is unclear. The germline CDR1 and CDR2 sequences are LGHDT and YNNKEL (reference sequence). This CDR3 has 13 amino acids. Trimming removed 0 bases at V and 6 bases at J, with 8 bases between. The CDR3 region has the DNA TGTGCCAGCAGCCAAGATTTAACACCTGAAGCTTTCTTT. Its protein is CASSQDLTPEAFF.

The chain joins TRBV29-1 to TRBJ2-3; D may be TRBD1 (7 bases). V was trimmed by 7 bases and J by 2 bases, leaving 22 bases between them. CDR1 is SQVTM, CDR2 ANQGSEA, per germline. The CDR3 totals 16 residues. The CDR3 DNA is TGCAGCGAAGGGAGGACAGGAACCGGGTTCACAGATACGCAGTATTTT. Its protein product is CSEGRTGTGFTDTQYF.

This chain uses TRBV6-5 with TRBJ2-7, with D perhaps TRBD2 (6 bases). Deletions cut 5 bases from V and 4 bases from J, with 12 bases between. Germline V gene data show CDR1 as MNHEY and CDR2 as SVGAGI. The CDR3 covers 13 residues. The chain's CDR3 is CASSPGLGYEQYF. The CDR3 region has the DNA TGTGCCAGCAGTCCGGGACTGGGATACGAGCAGTACTTC.

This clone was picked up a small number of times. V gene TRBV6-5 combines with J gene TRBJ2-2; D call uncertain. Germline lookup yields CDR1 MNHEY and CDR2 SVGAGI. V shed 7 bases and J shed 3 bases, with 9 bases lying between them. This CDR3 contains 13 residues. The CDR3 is CASKVRYTGELFF. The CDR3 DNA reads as TGTGCCAGCAAGGTCAGGTACACCGGGGAGCTGTTTTTT.

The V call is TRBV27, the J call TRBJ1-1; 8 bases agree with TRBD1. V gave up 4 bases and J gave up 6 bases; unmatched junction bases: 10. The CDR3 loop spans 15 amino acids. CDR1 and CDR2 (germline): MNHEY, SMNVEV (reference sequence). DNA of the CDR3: TGTGCCAGCAGTTCCGCCCGACAGGGGAGTTCTGAAGCTTTCTTT. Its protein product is CASSSARQGSSEAFF.

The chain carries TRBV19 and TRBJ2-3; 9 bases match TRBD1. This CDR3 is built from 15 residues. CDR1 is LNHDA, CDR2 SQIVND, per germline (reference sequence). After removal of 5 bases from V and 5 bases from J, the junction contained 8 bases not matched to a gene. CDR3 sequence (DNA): TGTGCCAGTAGTCCCGGACAGGGGACAAAAGATACGCAGTATTTT. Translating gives CASSPGQGTKDTQYF.

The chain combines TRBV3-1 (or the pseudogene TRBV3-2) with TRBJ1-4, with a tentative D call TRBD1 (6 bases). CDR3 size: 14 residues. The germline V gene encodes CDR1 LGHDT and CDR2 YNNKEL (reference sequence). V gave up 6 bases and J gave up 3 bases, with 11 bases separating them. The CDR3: CASSHKGANEKLFF. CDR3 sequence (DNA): TGTGCCAGCAGTCATAAGGGGGCTAATGAAAAACTGTTTTTT.

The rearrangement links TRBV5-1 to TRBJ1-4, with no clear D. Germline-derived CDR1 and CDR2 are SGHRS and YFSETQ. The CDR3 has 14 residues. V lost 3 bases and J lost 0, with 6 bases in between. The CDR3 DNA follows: TGCGCCAGCAGCTCGGAGGCAACTAATGAAAAACTGTTTTTT. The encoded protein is CASSSEATNEKLFF.

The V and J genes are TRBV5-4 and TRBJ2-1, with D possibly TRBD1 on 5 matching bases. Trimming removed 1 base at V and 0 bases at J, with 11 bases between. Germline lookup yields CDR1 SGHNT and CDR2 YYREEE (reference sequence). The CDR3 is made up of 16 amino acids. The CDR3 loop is CASSLYRGSSYNEQFF. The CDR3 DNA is TGTGCCAGCAGCTTGTATAGGGGTAGCTCCTACAATGAGCAGTTCTTC.

The CDR3 reads CASSFKQGSYNEQFF. For the CDR3, the DNA is TGTGCCAGCAGTTTCAAGCAGGGCTCCTACAATGAGCAGTTCTTC. This chain uses TRBV28 with TRBJ2-1; D might be TRBD1 (5 bases). The CDR3 covers 15 residues. V was trimmed by 3 bases and J by 0 bases, leaving 9 bases between them. Per the germline V gene, CDR1 is MDHEN and CDR2 is SYDVKM.

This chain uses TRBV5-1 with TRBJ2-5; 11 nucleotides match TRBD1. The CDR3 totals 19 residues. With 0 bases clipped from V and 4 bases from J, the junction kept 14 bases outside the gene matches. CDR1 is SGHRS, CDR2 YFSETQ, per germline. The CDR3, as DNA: TGCGCCAGCAGCTTGGGCACCGGGACAGGGGGACAAACCCCAGAGACCCAGTACTTC. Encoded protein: CASSLGTGTGGQTPETQYF.

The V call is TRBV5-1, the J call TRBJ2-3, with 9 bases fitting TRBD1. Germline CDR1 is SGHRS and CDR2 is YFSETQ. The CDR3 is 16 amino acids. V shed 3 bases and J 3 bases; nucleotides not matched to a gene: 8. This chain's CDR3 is CASSYMTGGATDTQYF. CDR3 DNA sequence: TGCGCCAGCAGCTACATGACAGGGGGAGCGACAGATACGCAGTATTTT.

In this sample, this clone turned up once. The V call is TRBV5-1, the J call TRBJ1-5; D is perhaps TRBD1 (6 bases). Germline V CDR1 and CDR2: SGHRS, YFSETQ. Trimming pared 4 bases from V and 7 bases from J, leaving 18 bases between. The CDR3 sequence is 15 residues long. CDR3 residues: CASSQGTPGGQPQHF. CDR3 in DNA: TGCGCCAGCAGCCAGGGGACACCGGGGGGCCAGCCCCAGCATTTT.

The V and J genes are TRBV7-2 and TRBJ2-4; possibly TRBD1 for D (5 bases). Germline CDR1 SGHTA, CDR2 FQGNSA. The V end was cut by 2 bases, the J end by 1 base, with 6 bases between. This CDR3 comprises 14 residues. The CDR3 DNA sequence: TGTGCCAGCAGCTTACAGGGCGCCAAAAACATTCAGTACTTC. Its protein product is CASSLQGAKNIQYF.

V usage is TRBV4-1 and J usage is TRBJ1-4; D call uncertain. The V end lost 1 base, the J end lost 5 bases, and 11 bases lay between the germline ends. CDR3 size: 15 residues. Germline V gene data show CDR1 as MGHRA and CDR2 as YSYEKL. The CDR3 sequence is CASSQAVTGNEKLFF. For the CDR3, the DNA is TGCGCCAGCAGCCAAGCAGTGACGGGGAATGAAAAACTGTTTTTT.